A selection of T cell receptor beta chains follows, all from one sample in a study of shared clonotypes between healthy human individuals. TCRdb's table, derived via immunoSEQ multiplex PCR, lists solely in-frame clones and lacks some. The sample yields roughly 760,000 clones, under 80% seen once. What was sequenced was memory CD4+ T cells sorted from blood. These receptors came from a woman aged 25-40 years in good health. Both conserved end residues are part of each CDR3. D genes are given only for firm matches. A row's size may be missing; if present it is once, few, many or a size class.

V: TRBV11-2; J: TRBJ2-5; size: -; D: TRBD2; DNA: TGTGCCAGCAGCTTCAACCCCGGGACTAGGGAAGAGACCCAGTACTTC; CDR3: CASSFNPGTREETQYF
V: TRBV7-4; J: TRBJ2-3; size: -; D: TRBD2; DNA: TGTGCCAGCAGCCGTGGACTAGCGGGAACAGATACGCAGTATTTT; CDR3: CASSRGLAGTDTQYF
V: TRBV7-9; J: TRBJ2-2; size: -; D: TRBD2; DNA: TGTGCCAGCAGCGCGGGACTAGCGAACACCGGGGAGCTGTTTTTT; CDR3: CASSAGLANTGELFF
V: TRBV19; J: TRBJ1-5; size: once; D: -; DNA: TGTGCCAGTAGTATCCTGGGGAGAAGCAATCAGCCCCAGCATTTT; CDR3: CASSILGRSNQPQHF
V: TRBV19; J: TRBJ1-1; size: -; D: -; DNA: TGTGCCAGTAGTACCCCCCAGAGAGGAGACACTGAAGCTTTCTTT; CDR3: CASSTPQRGDTEAFF
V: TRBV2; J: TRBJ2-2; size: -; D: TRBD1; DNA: TGTGCCAGCAAAGATACAGGGGCCAACACCGGGGAGCTGTTTTTT; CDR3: CASKDTGANTGELFF
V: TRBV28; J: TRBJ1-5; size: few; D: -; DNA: TGTGCCAGCAGCCTCGGACGGAACAATCAGCCCCAGCATTTT; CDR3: CASSLGRNNQPQHF
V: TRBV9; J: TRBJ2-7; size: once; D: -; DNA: TGTGCCAGCAGCGTAGGGTGGAGGGGTTACGAGCAGTACTTC; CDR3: CASSVGWRGYEQYF
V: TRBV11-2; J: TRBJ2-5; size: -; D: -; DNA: TGTGCCAGCAGCTTAGTAGGGGAGACCCAGTACTTC; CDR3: CASSLVGETQYF
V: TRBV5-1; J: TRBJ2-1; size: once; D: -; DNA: TGCGCCAGCAGCTTGGAGGGATCAATCTTCTCCTACAATGAGCAGTTCTTC; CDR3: CASSLEGSIFSYNEQFF
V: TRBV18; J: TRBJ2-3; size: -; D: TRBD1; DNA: TGTGCCAGCTCGCCGAGGGGGCTCACAGATACGCAGTATTTT; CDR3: CASSPRGLTDTQYF
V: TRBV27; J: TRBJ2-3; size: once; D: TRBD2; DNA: TGTGCCAGCAGTTTCAGACTAGCGGGGGGGGGAAGCACAGATACGCAGTATTTT; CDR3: CASSFRLAGGGSTDTQYF
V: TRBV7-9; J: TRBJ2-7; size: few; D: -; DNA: TGTGCCAGCAGCTCCCTCCCAAGTGCCGGGGTGCAGTACTTC; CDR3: CASSSLPSAGVQYF
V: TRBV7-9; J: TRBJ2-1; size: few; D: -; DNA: TGTGCCAGCAGCTTAGCGGTGGTCAATGAGCAGTTCTTC; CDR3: CASSLAVVNEQFF
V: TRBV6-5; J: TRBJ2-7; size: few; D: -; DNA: TGTGCCACCCGGGACATATCCTACGAGCAGTACTTC; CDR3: CATRDISYEQYF
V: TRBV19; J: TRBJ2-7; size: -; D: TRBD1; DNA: TGTGCCAGTATCCGGGACAGGGCCCTAAAGCGGTACTTC; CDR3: CASIRDRALKRYF
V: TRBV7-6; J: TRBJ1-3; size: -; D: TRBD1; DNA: TGTGCCAGCAGCTTAGCGAGGGGGCCGAGCTCTGGAAACACCATATATTTT; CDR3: CASSLARGPSSGNTIYF
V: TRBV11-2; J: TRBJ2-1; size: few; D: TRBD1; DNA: TGTGCCAGCACTGCGGGACAGGGGTACAATGAGCAGTTCTTC; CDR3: CASTAGQGYNEQFF
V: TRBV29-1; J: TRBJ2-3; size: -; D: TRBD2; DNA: TGCAGCGTTGGGGGAGGCACTAGCGGGTTCGCAGATACGCAGTATTTT; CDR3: CSVGGGTSGFADTQYF
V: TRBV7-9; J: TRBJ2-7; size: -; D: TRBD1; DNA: TGTGCCAGCAGCCCCGGACAGGGGGAGCAGTACTTC; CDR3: CASSPGQGEQYF
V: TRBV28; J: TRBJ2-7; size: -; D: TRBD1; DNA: TGTGCCAGCAGTAGCCCGGGACAGGGGTACGAGCAGTACTTC; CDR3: CASSSPGQGYEQYF
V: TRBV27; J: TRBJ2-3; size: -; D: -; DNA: TGTGCCAGCAGGGACAGTCTTGGGGCCTCCTCAGATACGCAGTATTTT; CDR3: CASRDSLGASSDTQYF
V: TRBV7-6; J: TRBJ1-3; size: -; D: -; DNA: TGTGCCAGCAGCTCGCAGGGGCCCTTAGCTGGAAACACCATATATTTT; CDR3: CASSSQGPLAGNTIYF
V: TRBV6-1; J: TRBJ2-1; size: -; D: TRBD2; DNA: TGTGCCAGCAGGCAGACTAGCAGCTACAATGAGCAGTTCTTC; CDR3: CASRQTSSYNEQFF
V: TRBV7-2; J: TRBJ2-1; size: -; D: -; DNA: TGTGCCAGCAGCGGTAGCCCCCTGGCGCGCTCCTACAATGAGCAGTTCTTC; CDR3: CASSGSPLARSYNEQFF
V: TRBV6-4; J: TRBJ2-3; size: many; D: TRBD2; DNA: TGTGCCAGCAGTGACGAAGCGGGAGACCAAGATACGCAGTATTTT; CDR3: CASSDEAGDQDTQYF
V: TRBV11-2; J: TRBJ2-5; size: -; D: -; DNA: TGTGCCAGCAGCTTATTCGGGCAGGGAGAAGAGACCCAGTACTTC; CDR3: CASSLFGQGEETQYF
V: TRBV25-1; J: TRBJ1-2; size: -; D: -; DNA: TGTGCCAGCAGTGAATATACCGGGCCGGGTTCATACTATGGCTACACCTTC; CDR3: CASSEYTGPGSYYGYTF
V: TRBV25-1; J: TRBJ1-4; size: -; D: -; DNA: TGTGCCAGCAGCCCCCCTAGGGGTAATGAAAAACTGTTTTTT; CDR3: CASSPPRGNEKLFF
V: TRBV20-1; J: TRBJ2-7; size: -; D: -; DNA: TGCAGTGTGTACGCGCGCTACGAGCAGTACTTC; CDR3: CSVYARYEQYF
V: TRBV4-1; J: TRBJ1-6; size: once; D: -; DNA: TGCGCCAGCAGCCAAGATCCTGGCTCACCCCTCCACTTT; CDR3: CASSQDPGSPLHF
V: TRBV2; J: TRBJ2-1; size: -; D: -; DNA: TGTGCCAGCGGGGCCACCACCTACAATGAGCAGTTCTTC; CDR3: CASGATTYNEQFF
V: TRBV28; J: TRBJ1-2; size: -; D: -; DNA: TGTGCCAGCAGCCGACCCCGCCGGGACAACTATGGCTACACCTTC; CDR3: CASSRPRRDNYGYTF
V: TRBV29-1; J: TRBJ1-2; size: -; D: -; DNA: TGCAGCGTTGAAGTCTCTATACAAGGCGACTATGGCTACACCTTC; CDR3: CSVEVSIQGDYGYTF
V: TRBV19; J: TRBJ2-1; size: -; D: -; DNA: TGTGCCAGTAGTCACGACGGGTGGTACAATGAGCAGTTCTTC; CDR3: CASSHDGWYNEQFF
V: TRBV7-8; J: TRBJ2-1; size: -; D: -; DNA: TGTGCCAGCAGCTTAATGACTTCCCTCTACAATGAGCAGTTCTTC; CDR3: CASSLMTSLYNEQFF
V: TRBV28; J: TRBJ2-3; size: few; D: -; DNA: TGTGCCAGCAGTTTAGCTACCTCAGATACGCAGTATTTT; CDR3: CASSLATSDTQYF
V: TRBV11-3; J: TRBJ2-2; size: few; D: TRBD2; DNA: TGTGCCAGCAGCTTAGCGGGCGGGAGTGACACCGGGGAGCTGTTTTTT; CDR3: CASSLAGGSDTGELFF
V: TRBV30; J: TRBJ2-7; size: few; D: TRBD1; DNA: TGTGCCTCTCCAAGGGGGCTCTTTCTGCCCTACGAGCAGTACTTC; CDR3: CASPRGLFLPYEQYF
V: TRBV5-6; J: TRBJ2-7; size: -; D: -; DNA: TGTGCCAGCAGCTCCAGGGGGGCCTCCTACGAGCAGTACTTC; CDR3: CASSSRGASYEQYF
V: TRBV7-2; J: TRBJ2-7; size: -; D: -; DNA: TGTGCCAGCAGCTCGGACCCGTCCTCCTACGAGCAGTACTTC; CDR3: CASSSDPSSYEQYF
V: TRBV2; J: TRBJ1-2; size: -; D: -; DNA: TGTGCCAGCAGTGAAGGGGGAGAGGGCTATGGCTACACCTTC; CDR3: CASSEGGEGYGYTF
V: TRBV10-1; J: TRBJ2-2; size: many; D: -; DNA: TGCGCCAGCAGTGATGGGGGAAGTGATGGGGAGCTGTTTTTT; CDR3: CASSDGGSDGELFF
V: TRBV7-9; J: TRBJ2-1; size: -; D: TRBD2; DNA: TGTGCCAGCAGCTTTTGGGCTAGCGGGAGAGGATTGGCTGAGCAGTTCTTC; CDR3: CASSFWASGRGLAEQFF